The clone carrying this T cell receptor beta chain was picked up a small number of times. V shed 1 base and J shed 6 bases, with 13 bases lying between them. Germline V lookup: CDR1 MGHRA, CDR2 YSYEKL. The CDR3 is made up of 14 amino acids. These data come from a study of long-term antiretroviral therapy in people with HIV. Survey level was the resolution at which the v3.0 immunoSEQ assay ran. Profiled with immunoSEQ multiplex PCR; TCRdb holds only in-frame clones, not every one. The sample shows roughly 19,000 clones, roughly 87% of them seen only once. Sequencing used unsorted PBMCs, obtained 2.1 years after starting antiretroviral therapy. The J gene is TRBJ2-7, the V gene TRBV4-1; D is perhaps TRBD2 (5 bases). The origin of this receptor is a man in his late teens or twenties with HIV. The CDR3 coding sequence is TGCGCCAGCAGCCAAGGTACGGGGTTAGGCGAGCAGTACTTC. Translated: CASSQGTGLGEQYF.